Below, one T cell receptor beta chain is given with its context. Its target is unknown. Trimming shortened V by 5 bases and J by 0 bases, and 13 bases separated the two germline ends. This CDR3 is 16 amino acids long. The germline V gene has CDR1 LNHDA and CDR2 SQIVND (reference sequence). Method: immunoSEQ multiplex PCR; TCRdb's copy keeps in-frame clones and lacks some. The sample holds tens of thousands of clones, over 75% seen once. The sample originates from a study of vaccination effects on CD4 cells after COVID-19. Study-level background: Of the BNT162b2 and mRNA-1273 vaccines, participants received two doses of one or the other.

ViraFEST assay sequencing came after antigen-specific CD4+ T cells were expanded with viral peptide pools. Subsequent to 10 days of culture, CD4+ T cells were isolated. The vaccine recipients had no prior SARS-CoV-2 infection, with negative nucleocapsid antibodies. Researchers swapped half the medium for IL-2 medium on both days 3 and 7. Sequences were derived from CD4+ T cells from PBMCs cultured with HCoV-NL63 spike peptides, sampled before COVID-19 vaccination. The V and J genes are TRBV19 and TRBJ1-4; the D is unclear. The sequence was obtained from a human donor who received a COVID-19 vaccine. In DNA, the CDR3 is TGTGCCAGTAGTTCGGCGTTCATTGCAACTAATGAAAAACTGTTTTTT. Its protein is CASSSAFIATNEKLFF.